Detailed here is one T cell receptor (beta chain). Its antigen is undetermined. The sample's time point: week 35, safety follow-up. Alongside topical imiquimod, each dose of vaccine comprised 300 ug of mutant IDH1 20-mer peptide. This sample was taken from a study of a mutant IDH1 vaccine in newly diagnosed glioma. Across the study: The earlier regimen, radiotherapy, temozolomide, or both, was most often both.

TCRdb's copy holds only in-frame clones and misses some; the assay was immunoSEQ multiplex PCR. Of about 32,000 clones in the sample, around 80% were seen once. This TCR was sampled from a woman in her thirties or forties with glioma. This specimen was PBMCs, taken from a glioma patient whose treatment included an IDH1 peptide vaccine.

CDR3 DNA: TGTGCCAGCAGGCCTCCAGCGGGCGCAACCTACGAGCAGTACTTC. It yields the protein CASRPPAGATYEQYF. This chain connects TRBV2 to TRBJ2-7, with D perhaps matching TRBD2 (6 bases). V lost 6 bases to trimming and J lost 2 bases, with 17 bases between them. The CDR3 covers 15 residues. The germline V gene encodes CDR1 SNHLY and CDR2 FYNNEI.